Following are 15 T cell receptor beta chains from one sample sequenced in a study of control samples from healthy donors and cancer patients. Here immunoSEQ multiplex PCR was the method, and the copy in TCRdb shows in-frame clones only, minus some. This table holds about 140,000 clones, roughly 89% found once. Sequenced: blood. The receptor source for this set is a man aged 25 to 40 in good health.

The V and J genes are TRBV5-8 and TRBJ2-3; D might be TRBD1 or TRBD2, each matching 6 bases. CDR1 SGHTS and CDR2 YDEGEE come from the germline V gene. V was cut by 2 bases and J by 0 bases, with 10 bases left in between. The CDR3 contains 15 residues. The CDR3 is CASSFGGLSTDTQYF. Here the CDR3 DNA reads TGTGCCAGCAGCTTCGGGGGCCTTAGCACAGATACGCAGTATTTT. The whole variable domain, remainder taken from reference TRBV5-8 and TRBJ2-3, is EAGVTQSPTHLIKTRGQQATLRCSPISGHTSVYWYQQALGLGLQFLLWYDEGEERNRGNFPPRFSGRQFPNYSSELNVNALELEDSALYLCASSFGGLSTDTQYFGPGTRLTVL.

This chain links TRBV18 with TRBJ1-2; 10 nucleotides align to TRBD1. Germline loops: CDR1 KGHSH, CDR2 LQKENI. The CDR3 has 13 residues. J lost 7 bases, V lost 5 bases, and 4 bases had no gene match. The CDR3 nucleotides read TGTGCCAGCTCATCGACAGGGGGCCTTGGCTACACCTTC. Amino acids: CASSSTGGLGYTF.

V gene TRBV11-3 combines with J gene TRBJ2-3; D may be TRBD2 (6 bases). This CDR3 has 16 amino acids. Trimming removed 7 bases from V and 2 bases from J, with 19 bases in between. Germline-derived CDR1 and CDR2 are SGHNT and YENEEA. The CDR3 spells CASTSTGLAATDTQYF. The CDR3, as DNA: TGTGCCAGCACTTCTACCGGATTAGCGGCCACAGATACGCAGTATTTT.

The chain employs TRBV28 and TRBJ1-5; a possible D gene is TRBD1 (5 bases). Deletions cut 5 bases from V and 6 bases from J, with 11 bases between. Germline lookup yields CDR1 MDHEN and CDR2 SYDVKM. The CDR3 has 13 residues. The CDR3 here is CASSLKGSQPQHF. The CDR3 DNA follows: TGTGCCAGCAGTCTAAAGGGGAGTCAGCCCCAGCATTTT.

The V call is TRBV10-3, the J call TRBJ2-1; D unclear. V was shortened by 7 bases and J by 1 base, with 17 bases between the two germline ends. CDR3 length: 16 amino acids. Germline V gene data show CDR1 as ENHRY and CDR2 as SYGVKD. CDR3 amino acids: CAINPARSVSYNEQFF. DNA for the CDR3: TGTGCCATCAATCCGGCCAGGTCCGTTTCCTACAATGAGCAGTTCTTC.

V usage is TRBV4-1 and J usage is TRBJ2-5; D is unclear. The CDR3 covers 13 residues. The germline V and J ends were trimmed by 1 base and 4 bases, with 7 bases remaining between them. Germline values: CDR1 MGHRA, CDR2 YSYEKL. CDR3 sequence reads: CASSQGIGETQYF. DNA for the CDR3: TGCGCCAGCAGCCAAGGCATCGGAGAGACCCAGTACTTC.

This clone occurred once. The rearrangement links TRBV2 to TRBJ2-7; TRBD2 matches 8 bases. The V gene's germline CDR1 is SNHLY and CDR2 FYNNEI. Germline trimming cut 8 bases from V and 2 bases from J; bases unmatched to any gene: 2. This CDR3 is built from 12 residues. DNA for the CDR3: TGTGCCAGCCGAGCGGGAGCCTACGAGCAGTACTTC. It specifies CASRAGAYEQYF.

The chain employs TRBV7-2 and TRBJ1-1, with D hard to call. Germline V lookup: CDR1 SGHTA, CDR2 FQGNSA. The CDR3 runs 13 residues. Trimming shortened V by 4 bases and J by 1 base, and 7 bases separated the two germline ends. The CDR3 DNA reads TGTGCCAGCAGCTCGGGGAGGAACACTGAAGCTTTCTTT. Its protein product is CASSSGRNTEAFF.

This clone appeared once. The chain recombines TRBV7-2 with TRBJ2-2, with no clear D. This CDR3 has 14 residues. Germline assignment: CDR1 SGHTA and CDR2 FQGNSA. V lost 1 base to trimming and J lost 0 bases, with 3 bases between them. The CDR3 is CASSLVANTGELFF. DNA of the CDR3: TGTGCCAGCAGCTTAGTGGCGAACACCGGGGAGCTGTTTTTT.

On this clone itself: The sample contains more than one DNA sequence encoding this CDR3. The CDR3 is CASSATGGQPQHF. Written as DNA, the CDR3 is TGTGCCAGCAGCGCGACAGGGGGGCAGCCCCAGCATTTT. V usage is TRBV7-9 and J usage is TRBJ1-5; 9 nucleotides match TRBD1. Trimming at V came to 5 bases and at J to 7 bases, leaving 3 bases not matched to a gene. The germline CDR1 and CDR2 sequences are SEHNR and FQNEAQ (reference sequence). The CDR3 is 13 residues long.

This chain uses TRBV24-1 with TRBJ1-5; 9 bases are a match to TRBD1. Losses at the gene ends were 3 bases for V and 5 bases for J; bases not matched to a gene: 4. The V gene's germline CDR1 is KGHDR and CDR2 SFDVKD. This CDR3 region has 15 residues. The CDR3 nucleotides are TGTGCCACCAGTGATCCGGGACAGGGAGATCAGCCCCAGCATTTT. Its translation: CATSDPGQGDQPQHF.

V usage is TRBV24-1 and J usage is TRBJ2-3; 12 bases are shared with TRBD2. The CDR3 runs 18 residues. V was clipped by 4 bases and J by 5 bases; unmatched bases: 12. CDR1 is KGHDR and CDR2 is SFDVKD in the germline V gene. CDR3: CATSDPETSGSSLDTQYF. CDR3 DNA sequence: TGTGCCACCAGTGACCCGGAGACTAGCGGGAGTTCGTTAGATACGCAGTATTTT.

The rearrangement joins TRBV6-5 to TRBJ1-1, with 8 bases fitting TRBD1. With 6 bases clipped from V and 2 bases from J, the junction kept 2 bases outside the gene matches. CDR1 and CDR2 (germline): MNHEY, SVGAGI. The CDR3 loop spans 13 amino acids. CDR3 amino acids: CASRTGDNTEAFF. The CDR3, as DNA: TGTGCCAGCAGGACAGGGGATAACACTGAAGCTTTCTTT.

The rearrangement uses TRBV5-4 and TRBJ2-7; D unclear. The germline CDR1 and CDR2 sequences are SGHNT and YYREEE (reference sequence). The CDR3 has 13 residues. V lost 4 bases to trimming and J lost 5 bases, with 13 bases between them. The DNA for the CDR3 is TGTGCCAGCAGCAAATCCGACGTAGACGAGCAGTACTTC. Its protein is CASSKSDVDEQYF.

The chain joins TRBV10-3 to TRBJ1-2; D unresolved. CDR1 is ENHRY, CDR2 SYGVKD, per germline. This CDR3 region has 14 residues. V gave up 0 bases and J gave up 2 bases, with 7 bases separating them. This CDR3 is CAISESVQNYGYTF. For the CDR3, the DNA is TGTGCCATCAGTGAGTCTGTACAGAACTATGGCTACACCTTC.